This T cell receptor (beta chain) comes out of a study of T cells in tumors after PD-1 blockade. Findings of the study overall: Peripheral recruitment is suggested, as some novel exhausted tumor clones were in pre-treatment blood.

Produced via immunoSEQ multiplex PCR; TCRdb's table is partial and in-frame only. The data show tens of thousands of clones, with just under 80% seen just once and 26% held by the top ten. This CDR3 spans 15 amino acids. Germline V gene lookup returns CDR1 MNHNS and CDR2 SASEGT. V lost 2 bases and J lost 3; bases outside the gene matches: 1. Details on this clone: Its antigen is unknown.

The sequence came from a human donor with basal cell carcinoma. This sequence joins TRBV6-1 and TRBJ2-1; 10 bases fit TRBD2. This specimen consisted of PBMCs, obtained before anti-PD-1 treatment. CDR3 protein: CASSELAGVYNEQFF. For the CDR3, the DNA is TGTGCCAGCAGTGAACTAGCGGGAGTCTACAATGAGCAGTTCTTC.